The 27 T cell receptor beta chains presented below share a single source sample, sequenced in a study of technical replicates of blood from several donors. Clones were read by immunoSEQ multiplex PCR, and TCRdb kept only the in-frame ones, dropping some. Among about 62,000 clones listed, roughly nine tenths were seen once. Sample: PBMCs. The receptors originated from a human donor in good health. Some clones in this sample may be carry-over from other donors' samples.

The chain has TRBV4-1 and TRBJ2-5; TRBD1 matches at 11 bases. The ends lost 0 bases at V and 4 bases at J; junction bases unmatched: 10. The CDR3 length is 18 residues. Germline assignment: CDR1 MGHRA and CDR2 YSYEKL. In nucleotides, the CDR3 is TGCGCCAGCAGCCAAGAAAGGACAGGGGGCTTTTTCCCAGAGACCCAGTACTTC. Its protein product is CASSQERTGGFFPETQYF.

V usage is TRBV11-3 and J usage is TRBJ2-1; D is ambiguous. Germline values: CDR1 SGHNT, CDR2 YENEEA. CDR3 length: 13 residues. Between the trimmed V and J ends, which lost 5 bases and 7 bases, there was a span of 12 bases. CDR3 nucleotides: TGTGCCAGCAGCCAAACGGTCGGGAATGAGCAGTTCTTC. Its protein product is CASSQTVGNEQFF.

The rearrangement joins TRBV7-7 to TRBJ2-2; D remains unclear. V lost 4 bases and J 0 bases, leaving 12 bases between the germline ends. The CDR3 extends over 16 amino acids. CDR1 SSHAT and CDR2 FNYEAQ come from the germline V gene (reference sequence). The DNA of the CDR3 is TGTGCCAGCAGCTCAAAGCCGATGACGAACACCGGGGAGCTGTTTTTT. Protein sequence: CASSSKPMTNTGELFF.

This clone was observed a handful of times. The chain combines TRBV11-2 with TRBJ1-6; possibly TRBD1 for D (6 bases). This CDR3 is 16 amino acids long. The V and J ends lost 6 bases and 6 bases respectively, with 18 bases between them. Germline V CDR1 and CDR2: SGHAT, FQNNGV. This CDR3 reads CASRRPFSGVNSPLHF. CDR3 bases: TGTGCCAGCAGACGACCATTTTCAGGGGTTAATTCACCCCTCCACTTT.

This chain uses TRBV7-9 with TRBJ1-6, with unresolved D. Germline CDR1 reads SEHNR; CDR2 reads FQNEAQ (reference sequence). This CDR3 comprises 15 residues. V was shortened by 4 bases and J by 7 bases, with 14 bases between the two germline ends. CDR3 nucleotide sequence: TGTGCCAGCAGCTCCGGGGAGGGAGCCAATTCACCCCTCCACTTT. It is translated as CASSSGEGANSPLHF.

The rearrangement uses TRBV4-3 and TRBJ1-6, with D tentatively TRBD1 (6 bases). Looked up from germline, CDR1 is LGHNA and CDR2 is YSLEER. Trimming stripped 0 bases from V and 9 bases from J, with 15 bases between. The CDR3 contains 16 residues. Written as DNA, the CDR3 is TGCGCCAGCAGCCAAGACCCAGGGGCCGGTAGTTCACCCCTCCACTTT. This sequence encodes CASSQDPGAGSSPLHF.

The chain links TRBV29-1 to TRBJ1-1; D might be TRBD1 (6 bases). The V gene's germline CDR1 is SQVTM and CDR2 ANQGSEA. The CDR3 is 18 residues long. Trimming took off 1 base at V and 6 bases at J, with 27 bases between the two ends. The CDR3 is CSVEGVMVGAVSRSEAFF. The CDR3 nucleotides read TGCAGCGTTGAAGGAGTAATGGTGGGGGCGGTCAGTCGGTCTGAAGCTTTCTTT.

The J gene is TRBJ2-6, the V gene TRBV9, with 7 bases fitting TRBD1. The trim removed 3 bases at V and 4 bases at J, leaving 10 bases unmatched. The CDR3 contains 17 residues. The V gene's germline CDR1 is SGDLS and CDR2 YYNGEE. CDR3 DNA sequence: TGTGCCAGCAGCGGGGTCACAGGGGTGCTCGGGGCCAACGTCCTGACTTTC. It is translated as CASSGVTGVLGANVLTF.

The V and J genes are TRBV16 and TRBJ2-3, with no clear D. Trimming shortened V by 4 bases and J by 14 bases, and 13 bases separated the two germline ends. The CDR3 spans 11 residues. Germline CDR1 reads KGHSY; CDR2 reads FQNENV. CDR3 in amino acids: CASSRGLNRYF. CDR3 DNA: TGTGCCAGCAGCCGCGGCCTCAACCGGTATTTT.

This chain's CDR3 is CASSYSMQGAEAFF. In nucleotides, the CDR3 is TGTGCCAGCAGTTACTCGATGCAGGGCGCTGAAGCTTTCTTT. The chain recombines TRBV6-5 with TRBJ1-1; D is perhaps TRBD1 (5 bases). The V and J ends lost 0 bases and 6 bases respectively, with 11 bases between them. Germline CDR1 is MNHEY and CDR2 is SVGAGI. The CDR3 totals 14 residues.

The chain carries TRBV5-4 and TRBJ1-1, with D possibly TRBD1 on 6 matching bases. The CDR3 covers 16 residues. Per the germline V gene, CDR1 is SGHNT and CDR2 is YYREEE (reference sequence). V was cut by 3 bases and J by 2 bases, with 17 bases left in between. For the CDR3, the DNA is TGTGCCAGCAGCTCCTTAGGGGGAGTGGGAAACACTGAAGCTTTCTTT. Translating it yields CASSSLGGVGNTEAFF.

The J gene is TRBJ2-2, the V gene TRBV19; the match to TRBD2 covers 9 bases. There are 14 residues in the CDR3. The junction had 7 bases not matched to a gene; V was cut back by 10 bases and J by 4 bases. The germline CDR1 and CDR2 sequences are LNHDA and SQIVND (reference sequence). As DNA, the CDR3 is TGTGCCACCCTTAGCGGGAGAGGCACCGGGGAGCTGTTTTTT. The encoded protein is CATLSGRGTGELFF.

J is TRBJ2-7 and V is TRBV2; TRBD1 aligns across 8 bases. Germline V gives CDR1 SNHLY, CDR2 FYNNEI. Trimming cost V 8 bases and J 6 bases; bases outside gene matches: 6. The CDR3 loop spans 12 amino acids. CDR3 loop: CASRQGLREQYF. CDR3 nucleotides: TGTGCCAGCCGACAGGGGCTCCGCGAGCAGTACTTC. Variable domain in full (rest from reference TRBV2 and TRBJ2-7): EPEVTQTPSHQVTQMGQEVILRCVPISNHLYFYWYRQILGQKVEFLVSFYNNEISEKSEIFDDQFSVERPDGSNFTLKIRSTKLEDSAMYFCASRQGLREQYFGPGTRLTVT.

The rearrangement uses TRBV4-1 and TRBJ2-2; 8 nucleotides match TRBD1. Germline V gene sequence: CDR1 MGHRA, CDR2 YSYEKL. The junction had 4 bases not matched to a gene; V was cut back by 3 bases and J by 7 bases. CDR3 size: 14 residues. The DNA for the CDR3 is TGCGCCAGCAGCCAGACAGGGGCGATCGGGGAGCTGTTTTTT. Amino acids: CASSQTGAIGELFF.

The chain has TRBV19 and TRBJ1-2, with D possibly TRBD1 on 5 matching bases. The CDR3 is made up of 14 amino acids. Trimming left V 4 bases short and J 6 bases short, with 15 bases between. The germline V gene encodes CDR1 LNHDA and CDR2 SQIVND (reference sequence). CDR3 sequence reads: CASSTPGRGDGYTF. CDR3 DNA: TGTGCCAGTAGTACCCCCGGGAGGGGAGATGGCTACACCTTC.

The chain employs TRBV6-6 and TRBJ1-2, with 9 positions matching TRBD1. The CDR3 is 16 residues long. CDR1 is MNHNY and CDR2 is SVGAGI in the germline V gene (reference sequence). J gave up 3 bases and V 7 bases, and 12 bases lay outside the gene matches. CDR3 nucleotide sequence: TGTGCCAGCAACTCCGGGACAGGGCAAAACTACTATGGCTACACCTTC. It yields the protein CASNSGTGQNYYGYTF.

J is TRBJ2-3 and V is TRBV6-5; TRBD2 agrees at 8 bases. The germline V gene has CDR1 MNHEY and CDR2 SVGAGI. J was trimmed by 1 base and V by 6 bases; bases with no gene match: 6. This CDR3 spans 15 amino acids. The CDR3 spells CASRPVGGGTDTQYF. CDR3 coding DNA: TGTGCCAGCAGACCGGTCGGGGGGGGCACAGATACGCAGTATTTT.

The chain is built from TRBV5-1 and TRBJ2-7; the D gene is possibly TRBD1 (5 bases). The V end was cut by 4 bases, the J end by 2 bases, with 10 bases between. Germline CDR1 and CDR2: SGHRS and YFSETQ. CDR3 size: 13 residues. The CDR3 sequence: CASSATATYEQYF. CDR3 in DNA: TGCGCCAGCAGCGCGACAGCTACCTACGAGCAGTACTTC. The complete variable domain, with remaining parts taken from reference TRBV5-1 and TRBJ2-7, reads KAGVTQTPRYLIKTRGQQVTLSCSPISGHRSVSWYQQTPGQGLQFLFEYFSETQRNKGNFPGRFSGRQFSNSRSEMNVSTLELGDSALYLCASSATATYEQYFGPGTRLTVT.

The CDR3 DNA is TGCGCCAGCAGCTTGGGCGGGACTAGCAATCAGCCCCAGCATTTT. Protein sequence: CASSLGGTSNQPQHF. The V call is TRBV5-1, the J call TRBJ1-5, with D maybe TRBD1 (5 bases). The V gene's germline CDR1 is SGHRS and CDR2 YFSETQ. Deletions cut 0 bases from V and 0 bases from J, with 7 bases between. CDR3 length: 15 amino acids.

Turning to this clone: The junction departs from the called germline gene at one end, perhaps through a read error. V gene TRBV18 combines with J gene TRBJ2-7; tentative D call: TRBD2 (6 bases). Germline CDR1 is KGHSH and CDR2 is LQKENI. The CDR3 contains 15 residues. CDR3 protein: CASSLETGTSSEQYF. CDR3 sequence (DNA): TGTGCCAGCTCACTCGAGACTGGGACTTCCTCCGAGCAGTACTTC.

The chain uses TRBV6-6 and TRBJ2-5; 10 bases fit TRBD2. The CDR3 extends over 13 amino acids. The germline V gene has CDR1 MNHNY and CDR2 SVGAGI (reference sequence). V gave up 8 bases and J gave up 5 bases; unmatched junction bases: 5. DNA of the CDR3: TGTGCCAGCCTAACTAGCGGGATGGAGACCCAGTACTTC. Translating it yields CASLTSGMETQYF.

The J gene is TRBJ1-6, the V gene TRBV6-5; the match to TRBD1 covers 8 bases. J lost 7 bases, V lost 3 bases, and 8 bases had no gene match. The CDR3 length is 16 residues. Per the germline V gene, CDR1 is MNHEY and CDR2 is SVGAGI. CDR3 sequence: CASSYMTGANNSPLHF. CDR3 DNA: TGTGCCAGCAGTTATATGACAGGGGCTAACAATTCACCCCTCCACTTT.

The rearrangement joins TRBV19 to TRBJ2-3; TRBD2 aligns across 15 bases. The CDR3 loop spans 17 amino acids. CDR1 and CDR2 from the germline V gene are LNHDA and SQIVND (reference sequence). Trimming took 6 bases from V and 0 from J; bases not matched to a gene: 4. Written as DNA, the CDR3 is TGTGCCAGTAGCTGGACTAGCGGGAGGGATAGCACAGATACGCAGTATTTT. Its translation is CASSWTSGRDSTDTQYF.

This chain joins TRBV18 and TRBJ2-7, with 12 nucleotides matching TRBD1. The ends lost 3 bases at V and 5 bases at J; junction bases unmatched: 2. Germline loops: CDR1 KGHSH, CDR2 LQKENI. CDR3 length: 14 residues. The CDR3 protein is CASSPGQGANEQYF. CDR3 DNA: TGTGCCAGCTCACCGGGACAGGGGGCCAACGAGCAGTACTTC.

This chain connects TRBV5-4 to TRBJ2-3; D may be TRBD2 (6 bases). V dropped 5 bases and J dropped 2 bases, with 15 bases sitting between them. The CDR3 runs to 15 residues. From germline, CDR1 is SGHNT and CDR2 YYREEE (reference sequence). The CDR3 DNA reads as TGTGCCAGCAGTAAACGGGAGTTGAACACAGATACGCAGTATTTT. As protein: CASSKRELNTDTQYF.

The chain is built from TRBV7-7 and TRBJ2-5; D is uncertain. Germline CDR1 is SSHAT and CDR2 is FNYEAQ (reference sequence). The CDR3 is made up of 13 amino acids. Trimming left V 2 bases short and J 2 bases short, with 6 bases between. The CDR3 protein is CASSLTRQETQYF. CDR3 DNA: TGTGCCAGCAGCTTAACCAGGCAAGAGACCCAGTACTTC.

In DNA form, the CDR3 reads TGTGCCAGCTCCCTGGGGCTAGCGGGCTCGGCGGAGCAGTTCTTC. Translating it yields CASSLGLAGSAEQFF. The V call is TRBV18, the J call TRBJ2-1, with TRBD2 matching over 8 bases. Germline assignment: CDR1 KGHSH and CDR2 LQKENI. Losses at the gene ends were 6 bases for V and 10 bases for J; bases not matched to a gene: 14. This CDR3 has 15 residues.